The next 4 T cell receptor beta chains were all read from a single sample in a study of T-cell memory formation after mild COVID-19. TCRdb ran MiXCR on the 5' RACE reads and lists one entry per CDR3 protein. The sample holds more than 110,000 distinct CDR3 sequences, around 14% seen once. Input material: PBMCs or a T cell subset sorted from them (not recorded which). The source is an adult woman who had mild COVID-19 (a few samples of this study predate the infection). Cell type and time point are not known.

The chain recombines TRBV9 with TRBJ1-1; D is perhaps TRBD1 (6 bases). Germline loops: CDR1 SGDLS, CDR2 YYNGEE. The CDR3 is 14 amino acids. V lost 0 bases, J lost 1 base, and 7 bases lay in between. The CDR3 sequence: CASSVETGNTEAFF. The DNA of the CDR3 is TGTGCCAGCAGCGTAGAGACAGGGAACACTGAAGCTTTCTTT.

This clonotype came up a few times. The chain carries TRBV9 and TRBJ2-6; unclear D gene. V was clipped by 2 bases and J by 0 bases, with 12 bases between them. CDR3 length: 17 amino acids. The germline CDR1 and CDR2 sequences are SGDLS and YYNGEE. As DNA, the CDR3 is TGTGCCAGCAGCGTCCCCATGTCCGGCTCTGGGGCCAACGTCCTGACTTTC. It translates to CASSVPMSGSGANVLTF.

This CDR3 reads CASSVALAGGPNEQFF. The CDR3 region has the DNA TGTGCCAGCAGCGTTGCTTTAGCGGGGGGTCCCAATGAGCAGTTCTTC. This chain joins TRBV9 and TRBJ2-1; 10 nucleotides align to TRBD2. CDR1 is SGDLS and CDR2 is YYNGEE in the germline V gene. V shed 2 bases, J shed 6 bases, and the junction held 8 bases outside the gene matches. The CDR3 runs 16 residues.

J is TRBJ2-1 and V is TRBV12-3 or TRBV12-4; no reliable D call. The V gene lost 5 bases and the J gene lost 4 bases, with 9 bases spanning the gap. CDR3 length: 13 amino acids. The CDR3 sequence is CASSSVLYNEQFF. CDR3 coding DNA: TGTGCCAGCAGTAGCGTTCTATACAATGAGCAGTTCTTC.